This T cell receptor beta chain came from a study of T-cell memory formation after mild COVID-19 listed by TCRdb under 2021. Looking at the study overall: Most TCR sequence clusters were specific to one of the two donors. T-cell clones expanding and contracting after mild COVID-19 in two donors were tracked by longitudinal TCRalpha and TCRbeta repertoire sequencing. Two young, previously healthy adult volunteers made up the cohort, one male and one female.

Instrument used: Illumina NovaSeq 6000. TCRalpha and TCRbeta cDNA libraries were built by 5'RACE with constant-segment primers, adding sample barcodes and unique molecular identifiers. RNA was extracted from every sample with Trizol reagent. Amplification of the libraries took two PCR steps, and the second step added a second sample barcode plus Illumina TruSeq adapters. Libraries were sequenced on an Illumina NovaSeq with 2 x 150 bp paired-end reads. In the original analysis: Demultiplexing of reads and collapsing into UMI-guided consensus sequences were performed with migec v1.2.7. With mixcr v2.1.11, UMI consensuses were aligned to TRA and TRB V and J templates and assembled into clonotypes. A clonotype was counted as expanded or contracted only if both edgeR and NoisET called the change significant, with noise models trained on biological replicates. For edgeR calls, the thresholds were a false discovery rate-adjusted p below 0.01 and a log2 fold-change of 1. As an exploratory analysis of dynamics, max-normalized trajectories of the 1000 most abundant clonotypes were examined with PCA combined with hierarchical clustering. Each responding clone was given a CD4 or CD8 phenotype based on the CD4+ and CD8+ repertoires, which had been sequenced separately. TCRdb took the public reads, trimmed them with fastp at Q25, ran MiXCR for clone calling and kept in-frame beta chains. One record per CDR3 amino acid sequence lists the most common genes and DNA. The V and J calls come from TCRdb's annotation, not from the publication. Recorded for this sample are over 130,000 distinct CDR3 sequences; more than 13% of them occurred a single time. The ten most abundant clones make up under 30% of the sample.

Overall study results and their limits: Only a couple of mild cases were covered by the study, and larger cohorts that include severe cases with pre-infection samples were considered necessary. Balanced CD4/CD8 phenotypes were observed for clones contracting from day 15 to 85, whereas a bias towards CD4+ was observed for a second wave of clones expanding from day 15 to 37. SARS-CoV-2 specificity of the second-wave clones peaking on day 37 was not confirmed. The detection of some responding clones in pre-infection memory suggests that pre-existing cross-reactive memory T cells joined the SARS-CoV-2 response. Contracting CD4+ clones were found mainly in CM and EM memory subsets, while CD8+ clones were enriched in EMRA.

As to this clonotype: Its antigen has not been determined. No qualities accompany the bases; no much larger clone lies one base away.

PBMCs were isolated by Ficoll-Paque density gradient centrifugation. The sequenced material came from PBMCs or a T cell subset sorted from them (not recorded which). This TCR was recovered from an adult woman who had mild COVID-19 (a few samples of this study predate the infection). The sample titles of this study are shuffled in the database, so cell type and time point are left out; the donor was told from shared clones.

This receptor carries the CDR3 CASSFLTGGRETQYF. The DNA reads TGTGCCAGCAGCTTCCTGACAGGGGGGCGCGAGACCCAGTACTTC. This chain is built from TRBV7-8 and TRBJ2-5; the central 9 bases match TRBD1. The CDR1 and CDR2 encoded by the germline V gene are SGHVS and FQNEAQ. Trimming leaves V shorter by 3 bases and J shorter by 5 bases, with the junction holding 7 bases beyond the gene matches. From cysteine to phenylalanine, the CDR3 is 15 amino acids long. Only the CDR3 portion is preserved as DNA: 45 bases, with reading frame beginning at the first base.